This T cell receptor (beta chain) was recorded in a study of cytomegalovirus exposure and HLA in healthy donors. Study outcomes and limitations: Later analysis indicated greater clonal expansion among HLA-associated TCR beta chains than among equally common other chains. Sequencing had likely introduced a cluster of highly shared sequence variants as an artifact. The study assumed roughly uniform donor sequencing depth for presence/absence analyses.

Comment on this clone: Its target is unknown.

The PCR was carried out with 60 Vbeta primers and 13 Jbeta primers. The repertoire was sequenced with immunoSEQ multiplex PCR; TCRdb's copy has only in-frame clones and lacks some. The sample lists 25,000 to 40,000 clones, around 60% occurring once. The V gene's germline CDR1 is SGHTA and CDR2 FQGNSA. The CDR3 has 15 residues. The junction had 11 bases not matched to a gene; V was cut back by 5 bases and J by 12 bases. Donors showed nominal health when sampled, although they likely had unrecorded immune exposures. This TCR came from a man in his forties or fifties in good health and CMV-seropositive. The sequencing sample was made of PBMCs. The genes are TRBV7-2 and TRBJ2-6; 9 positions agree with TRBD1. CDR3 sequence: CASSPAPGQGPVLTF. The CDR3 nucleotides read TGTGCCAGCAGCCCAGCACCGGGACAGGGTCCCGTCCTGACTTTC.